This TCR beta chain was sequenced during a study of PD-1 blockade in classical Hodgkin lymphoma. From germline, CDR1 is SGHTA and CDR2 FQGTGA. Trimming removed 1 base from V and 10 bases from J, with 11 bases in between. There are 14 residues in the CDR3. This clone appeared once. Data came from immunoSEQ multiplex PCR; TCRdb stores just in-frame clones and leaves some out. This sample has roughly 100,000 clones; approximately 90% occur once, and the top ten carry under 7.5%. All patients experienced relapse after autologous stem cell transplantation, and brentuximab vedotin exposure was variable. Complete response, partial response or progressive disease were the best responses.

The sequencing used peripheral blood mononuclear cells (PBMCs), collected before the second cycle of nivolumab. This TCR derives from a human donor with classical Hodgkin lymphoma. The chain joins TRBV7-3 to TRBJ1-6, with D perhaps matching TRBD1 (6 bases). As DNA, the CDR3 is TGTGCCAGCAGCTTAATGGGGGCGACATCACCCCTCCACTTT. This codes for CASSLMGATSPLHF.